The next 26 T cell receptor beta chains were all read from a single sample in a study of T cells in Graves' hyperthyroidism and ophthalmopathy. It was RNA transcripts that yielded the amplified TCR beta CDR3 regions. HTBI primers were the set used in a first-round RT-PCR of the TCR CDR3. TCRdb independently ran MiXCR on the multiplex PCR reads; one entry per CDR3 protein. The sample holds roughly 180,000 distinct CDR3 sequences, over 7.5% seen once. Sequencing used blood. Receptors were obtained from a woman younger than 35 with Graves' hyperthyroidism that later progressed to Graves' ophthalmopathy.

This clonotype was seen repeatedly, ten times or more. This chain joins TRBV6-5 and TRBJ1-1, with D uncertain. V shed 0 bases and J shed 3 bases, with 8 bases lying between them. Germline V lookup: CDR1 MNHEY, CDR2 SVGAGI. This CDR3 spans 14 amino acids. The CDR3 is CASSYSNVHTEAFF. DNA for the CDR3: TGTGCCAGCAGTTACTCGAATGTACACACTGAAGCTTTCTTT.

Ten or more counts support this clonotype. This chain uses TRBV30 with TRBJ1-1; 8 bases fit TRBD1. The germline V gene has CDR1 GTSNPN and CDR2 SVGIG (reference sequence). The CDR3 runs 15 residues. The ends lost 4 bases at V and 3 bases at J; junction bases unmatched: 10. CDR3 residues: CAWTLWTGRHTEAFF. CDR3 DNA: TGTGCCTGGACCCTTTGGACAGGGCGACACACTGAAGCTTTCTTT.

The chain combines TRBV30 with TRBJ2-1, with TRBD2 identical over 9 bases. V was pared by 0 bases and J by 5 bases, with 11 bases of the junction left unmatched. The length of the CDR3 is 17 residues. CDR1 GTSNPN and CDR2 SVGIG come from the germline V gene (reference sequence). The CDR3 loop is CAWSVRGGGALNNEQFF. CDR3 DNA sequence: TGTGCCTGGAGTGTACGGGGCGGGGGGGCTCTAAACAATGAGCAGTTCTTC.

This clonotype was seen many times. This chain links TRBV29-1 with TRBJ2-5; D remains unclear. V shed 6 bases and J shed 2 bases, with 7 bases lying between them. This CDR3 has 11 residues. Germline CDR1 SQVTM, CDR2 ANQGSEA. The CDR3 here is CSVKEQETQYF. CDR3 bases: TGCAGCGTGAAAGAACAAGAGACCCAGTACTTC.

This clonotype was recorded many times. The chain's CDR3 is CASSLVSRGFWGESANEKLFF. CDR3 DNA: TGTGCCAGCAGCTTAGTTAGCCGTGGATTTTGGGGGGAATCGGCTAATGAAAAACTGTTTTTT. This chain joins TRBV7-9 and TRBJ1-4; possible D gene TRBD1, 5 bases. In germline, CDR1 is SEHNR, CDR2 FQNEAQ (reference sequence). This CDR3 is 21 amino acids long. V lost 1 base and J lost 3, with 27 bases in between. The full variable domain, rest sourced from reference TRBV7-9 and TRBJ1-4, is DTGVSQNPRHKITKRGQNVTFRCDPISEHNRLYWYRQTLGQGPEFLTYFQNEAQLEKSRLLSDRFSAERPKGSFSTLEIQRTEQGDSAMYLCASSLVSRGFWGESANEKLFFGSGTQLSVL.

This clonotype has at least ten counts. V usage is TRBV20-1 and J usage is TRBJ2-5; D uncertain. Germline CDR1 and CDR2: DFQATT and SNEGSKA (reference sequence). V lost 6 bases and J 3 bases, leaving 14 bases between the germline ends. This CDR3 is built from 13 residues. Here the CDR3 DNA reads TGCAGTGCCCAAACCCCAGGAAAAGAGACCCAGTACTTC. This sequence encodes CSAQTPGKETQYF.

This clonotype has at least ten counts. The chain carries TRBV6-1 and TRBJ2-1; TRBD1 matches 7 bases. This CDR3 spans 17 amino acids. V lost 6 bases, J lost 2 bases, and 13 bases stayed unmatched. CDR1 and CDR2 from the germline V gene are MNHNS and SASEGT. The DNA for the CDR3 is TGTGCCAGCAGACGCTATCCCGGGACAGAAACCTACAATGAGCAGTTCTTC. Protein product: CASRRYPGTETYNEQFF.

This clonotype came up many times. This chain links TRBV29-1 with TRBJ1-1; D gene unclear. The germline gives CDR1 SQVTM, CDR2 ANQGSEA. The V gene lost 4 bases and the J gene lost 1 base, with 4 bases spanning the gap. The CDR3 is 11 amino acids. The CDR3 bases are TGCAGCGTTGTGGGGAACACTGAAGCTTTCTTT. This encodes CSVVGNTEAFF.

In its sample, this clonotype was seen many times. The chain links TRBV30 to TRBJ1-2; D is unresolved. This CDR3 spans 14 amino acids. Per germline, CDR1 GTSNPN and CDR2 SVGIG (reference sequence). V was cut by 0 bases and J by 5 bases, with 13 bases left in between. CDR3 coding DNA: TGTGCCTGGAGTGTCCCCACCCGGCTATATGGCTACACCTTC. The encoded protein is CAWSVPTRLYGYTF. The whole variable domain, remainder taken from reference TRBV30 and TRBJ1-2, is SQTIHQWPATLVQPVGSPLSLECTVEGTSNPNLYWYRQAAGRGLQLLFYSVGIGQISSEVPQNLSASRPQDRQFILSSKKLLLSDSGFYLCAWSVPTRLYGYTFGSGTRLTVV.

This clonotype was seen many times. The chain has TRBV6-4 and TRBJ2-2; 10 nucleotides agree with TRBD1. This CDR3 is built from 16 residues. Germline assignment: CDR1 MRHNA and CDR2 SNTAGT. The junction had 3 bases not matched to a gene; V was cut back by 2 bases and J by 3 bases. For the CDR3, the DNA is TGTGCCAGCAGTGACACCGGGACAGGGGACACCGGGGAGCTGTTTTTT. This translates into CASSDTGTGDTGELFF.

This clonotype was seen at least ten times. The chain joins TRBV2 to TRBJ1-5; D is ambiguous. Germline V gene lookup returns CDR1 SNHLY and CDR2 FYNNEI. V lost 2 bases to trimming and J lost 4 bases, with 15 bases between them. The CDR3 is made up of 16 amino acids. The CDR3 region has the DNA TGTGCCAGCAGTGAACTTGGCAGGTTCGTTAATCAGCCCCAGCATTTT. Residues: CASSELGRFVNQPQHF.

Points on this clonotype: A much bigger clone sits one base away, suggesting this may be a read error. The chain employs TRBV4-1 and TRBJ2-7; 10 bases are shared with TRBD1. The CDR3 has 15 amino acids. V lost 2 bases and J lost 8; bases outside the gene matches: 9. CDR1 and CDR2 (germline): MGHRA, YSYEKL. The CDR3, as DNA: TGCGCCAGCAGCCAAAGACAGGGGGCGCCTCACAAGCAGTACTTC. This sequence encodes CASSQRQGAPHKQYF.

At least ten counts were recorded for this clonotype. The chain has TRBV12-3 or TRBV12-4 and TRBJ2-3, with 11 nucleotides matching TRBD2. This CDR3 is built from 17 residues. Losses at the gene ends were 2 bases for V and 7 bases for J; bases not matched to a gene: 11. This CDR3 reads CASSLSGLAGGFNTQYF. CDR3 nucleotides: TGTGCCAGCAGTTTATCAGGCCTAGCGGGGGGTTTTAATACGCAGTATTTT.

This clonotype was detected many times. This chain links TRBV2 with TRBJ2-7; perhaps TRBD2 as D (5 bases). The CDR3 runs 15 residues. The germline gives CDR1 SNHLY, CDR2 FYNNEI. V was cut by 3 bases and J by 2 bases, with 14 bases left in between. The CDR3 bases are TGTGCCAGCAGTGACGTGAATCGGGGAACCTACGAGCAGTACTTC. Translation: CASSDVNRGTYEQYF.

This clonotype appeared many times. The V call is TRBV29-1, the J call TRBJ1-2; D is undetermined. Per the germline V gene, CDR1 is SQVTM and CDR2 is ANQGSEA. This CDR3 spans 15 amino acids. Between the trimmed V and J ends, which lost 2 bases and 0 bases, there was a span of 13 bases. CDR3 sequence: CSVELGIGSNYGYTF. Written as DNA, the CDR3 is TGCAGCGTTGAACTGGGAATTGGGTCTAACTATGGCTACACCTTC.

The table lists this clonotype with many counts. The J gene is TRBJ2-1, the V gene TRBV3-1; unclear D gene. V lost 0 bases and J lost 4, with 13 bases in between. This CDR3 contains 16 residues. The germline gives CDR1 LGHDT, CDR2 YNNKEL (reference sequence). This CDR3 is CASSQDTSVSYNEQFF. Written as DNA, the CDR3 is TGTGCCAGCAGCCAAGATACCAGCGTCTCGTACAATGAGCAGTTCTTC.

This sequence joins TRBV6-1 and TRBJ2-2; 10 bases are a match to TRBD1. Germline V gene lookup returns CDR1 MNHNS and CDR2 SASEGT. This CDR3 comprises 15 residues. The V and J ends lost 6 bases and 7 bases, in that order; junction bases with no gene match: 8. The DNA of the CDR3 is TGTGCCAGCAGCTCGGGACAGGGGCTTGGCGGGGAGCTGTTTTTT. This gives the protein CASSSGQGLGGELFF.

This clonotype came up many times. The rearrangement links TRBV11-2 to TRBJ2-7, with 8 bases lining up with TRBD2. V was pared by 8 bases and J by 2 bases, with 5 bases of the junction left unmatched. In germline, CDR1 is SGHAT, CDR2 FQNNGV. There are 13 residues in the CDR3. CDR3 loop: CASLGRDAYEQYF. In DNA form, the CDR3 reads TGTGCCAGCCTCGGGAGGGACGCCTACGAGCAGTACTTC.

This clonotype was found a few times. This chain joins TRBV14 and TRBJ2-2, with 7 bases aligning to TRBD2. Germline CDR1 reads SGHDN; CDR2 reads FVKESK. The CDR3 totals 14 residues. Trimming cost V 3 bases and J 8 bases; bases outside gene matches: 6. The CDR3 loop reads CASSHGLVSGELFF. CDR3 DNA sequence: TGTGCCAGCAGCCACGGACTAGTTTCTGGGGAGCTGTTTTTT.

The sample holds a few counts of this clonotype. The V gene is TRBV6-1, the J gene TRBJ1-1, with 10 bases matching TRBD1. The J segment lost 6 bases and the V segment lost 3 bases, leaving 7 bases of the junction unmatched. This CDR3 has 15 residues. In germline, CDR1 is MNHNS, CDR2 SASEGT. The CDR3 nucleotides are TGTGCCAGCAGTGACACTGGGGGGACAGGGGCTGAAGCTTTCTTT. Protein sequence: CASSDTGGTGAEAFF.

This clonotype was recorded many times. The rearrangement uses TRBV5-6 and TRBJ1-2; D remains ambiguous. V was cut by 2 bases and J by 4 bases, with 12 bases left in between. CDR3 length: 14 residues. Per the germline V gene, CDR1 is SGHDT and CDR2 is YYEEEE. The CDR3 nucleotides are TGTGCCAGCAGCTTTATCGGGTTGGGCTATGGCTACACCTTC. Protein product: CASSFIGLGYGYTF.

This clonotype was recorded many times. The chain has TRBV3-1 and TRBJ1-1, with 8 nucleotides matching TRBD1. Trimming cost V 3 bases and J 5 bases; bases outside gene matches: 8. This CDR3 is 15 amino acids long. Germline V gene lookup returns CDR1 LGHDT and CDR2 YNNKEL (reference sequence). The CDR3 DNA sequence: TGTGCCAGCAGCCAGGAACGACAGGGGATTACTGAAGCTTTCTTT. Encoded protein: CASSQERQGITEAFF.

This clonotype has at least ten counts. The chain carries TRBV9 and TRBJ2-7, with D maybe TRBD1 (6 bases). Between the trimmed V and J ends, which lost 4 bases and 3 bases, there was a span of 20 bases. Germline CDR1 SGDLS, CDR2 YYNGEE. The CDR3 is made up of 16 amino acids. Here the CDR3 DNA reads TGTGCCAGCAGCCCTGGTCGACAGGTGGCCATCTACGAGCAGTACTTC. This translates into CASSPGRQVAIYEQYF.

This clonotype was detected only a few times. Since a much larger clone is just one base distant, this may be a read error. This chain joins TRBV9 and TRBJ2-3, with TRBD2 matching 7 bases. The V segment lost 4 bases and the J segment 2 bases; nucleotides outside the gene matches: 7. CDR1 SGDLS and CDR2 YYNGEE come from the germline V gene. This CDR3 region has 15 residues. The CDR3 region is CASSMRGRVTDTQYF. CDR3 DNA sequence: TGTGCCAGCAGCATGCGGGGGAGGGTCACAGATACGCAGTATTTT.

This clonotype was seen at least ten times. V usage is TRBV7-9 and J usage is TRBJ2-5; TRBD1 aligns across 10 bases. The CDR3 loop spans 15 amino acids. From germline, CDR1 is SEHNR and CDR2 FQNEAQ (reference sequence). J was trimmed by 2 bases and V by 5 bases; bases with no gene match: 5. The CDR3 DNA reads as TGTGCCAGCAGCATCGGGGGACAGGGGCAAGAGACCCAGTACTTC. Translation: CASSIGGQGQETQYF.

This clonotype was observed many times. DNA for the CDR3: TGTGCCAGCAGCTCTGGGACGAACACTGAAGCTTTCTTT. Protein: CASSSGTNTEAFF. V gene TRBV2 combines with J gene TRBJ1-1; tentatively, D is TRBD1 (5 bases). The CDR3 covers 13 residues. CDR1 is SNHLY and CDR2 is FYNNEI in the germline V gene. The V and J ends lost 6 bases and 1 base respectively, with 9 bases between them.